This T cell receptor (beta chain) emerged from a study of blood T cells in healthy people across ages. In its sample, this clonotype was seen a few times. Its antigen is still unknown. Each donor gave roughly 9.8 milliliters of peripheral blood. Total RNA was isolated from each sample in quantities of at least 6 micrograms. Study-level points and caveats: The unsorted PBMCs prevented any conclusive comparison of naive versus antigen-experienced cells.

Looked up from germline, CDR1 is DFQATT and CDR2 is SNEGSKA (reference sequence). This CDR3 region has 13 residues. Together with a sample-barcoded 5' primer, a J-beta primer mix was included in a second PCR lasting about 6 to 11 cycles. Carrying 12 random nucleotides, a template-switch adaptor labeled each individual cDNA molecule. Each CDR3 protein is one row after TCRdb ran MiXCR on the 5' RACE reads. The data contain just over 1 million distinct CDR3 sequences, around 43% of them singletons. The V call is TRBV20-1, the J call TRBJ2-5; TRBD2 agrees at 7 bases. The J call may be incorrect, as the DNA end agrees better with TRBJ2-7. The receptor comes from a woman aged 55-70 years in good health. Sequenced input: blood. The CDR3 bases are TGCAGTGCTAGAGTGCGGGGGTGGAACGAGCAGTACTTC. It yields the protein CSARVRGWNEQYF.